This T cell receptor (beta chain) was retrieved from a study of blood T cell repertoires in COVID-19. Study overall: Samples of COVID-19 (acute and convalescent) were obtained from the United States, Italy and Spain. T cells, B-cell-depleted T cells, or PBMCs supplied cDNA or gDNA.

As handled by the study authors: Researchers report that nucleated cell counts were estimated from reference gene primer amplification. Repertoires were generated with immunoSEQ multiplex PCR, while TCRdb's copy carries only in-frame clones and drops some. From that table come the V and J calls and clone size; the DNA was used to work out D and trimming. The table includes around 250,000 clones, roughly 89% detected once. The TCR was taken from a middle-aged woman who had recovered from COVID-19. Sequencing was performed on peripheral blood.

For the CDR3, the DNA is TGTGCCAGCAGCCCGAGGGGGACAGGGTCTGGAAACACCATATATTTT. Its translation: CASSPRGTGSGNTIYF. V gene TRBV11-3 combines with J gene TRBJ1-3, with 9 bases lining up with TRBD1. Trimming removed 5 bases from V and 1 base from J; junction bases left unmatched: 6. Germline lookup yields CDR1 SGHNT and CDR2 YENEEA. The CDR3 spans 16 residues.